What follows describes a single TCR beta chain. Its antigen is unidentified. The CDR3 spans 15 residues. From germline, CDR1 is LNHDA and CDR2 SQIVND (reference sequence). Trimming left V 3 bases short and J 3 bases short, with 12 bases between. Per donor, one heparinised blood draw averaged approximately 110 mL. The data stem from a study of beta chain features in type 1 diabetes. Study-wide context: Patients were similar to healthy donors in age and gender (as well as in cell yields).

General study findings and limits: PCR might pick shorter templates more often, in the same way for patients and controls. Diminished insertions and augmented deletions at VDJ junctions characterized type 1 diabetes patients. Researchers report that Type 1 diabetes patients had moderately but significantly shorter TCRB CDR3s across all four CD4+ subsets.

Expressed TCRB transcripts were sequenced because the entire RNA isolate underwent reverse transcription. Some clones are missing from TCRdb's copy, which holds only in-frame ones; the method was immunoSEQ multiplex PCR. The sample lists about 270,000 clones; more than 13% were seen once. The TCR sequence derives from a man aged 25 to 40 with type 1 diabetes. V is TRBV19 and J is TRBJ2-1; the D gene is possibly TRBD2 (6 bases). Sequencing input: naive CD4+ T cells from blood. The CDR3 protein is CASSMRSSDYNEQFF. The CDR3 region has the DNA TGTGCCAGTAGTATGCGGTCTAGCGACTACAATGAGCAGTTCTTC.